This T cell receptor (beta chain) stems from a study of blood T cell repertoires in COVID-19. About the research overall: PBMCs, B-cell-depleted T cells, or T cells provided the cDNA or gDNA that made up the material.

The method was immunoSEQ multiplex PCR; TCRdb's version includes in-frame clones alone and lacks a portion of them. The sample lists about 130,000 clones, 85% to 90% seen once, with about 6.9% in the top ten. CDR1 SEHNR and CDR2 FQNEAQ come from the germline V gene (reference sequence). This CDR3 comprises 15 residues. The V end lost 0 bases, the J end lost 2 bases, and 11 bases lay between the germline ends. The source of this sequence is a man older than 75 with active or convalescent COVID-19. The sequenced material came from peripheral blood. V gene TRBV7-9 combines with J gene TRBJ2-7; TRBD2 might be the D (5 bases). For the CDR3, the DNA is TGTGCCAGCAGCTTAGCGCCAGAGACTACCTACGAGCAGTACTTC. Its protein product is CASSLAPETTYEQYF.